This TCR beta chain was identified during a study of identical twins. TCRdb reanalysed the 5' RACE reads using MiXCR and keeps one entry per CDR3 protein. The sample lists about 730,000 distinct CDR3 sequences, about 20% occurring once. The CDR3 sequence is 14 residues long. The V end lost 6 bases, the J end lost 4 bases, and 15 bases lay between the germline ends. The V gene's germline CDR1 is MNHNS and CDR2 SASEGT. These data were also filed under a second study, of T cells expressing NK-cell markers. From that report: Eight donors were sequenced, seven testing HCMV-seropositive and one testing seronegative. Restriction of the sorted population to alpha-beta TCR T cells was achieved in several experiments with an anti-gamma-delta TCR antibody. Certain NKG2C+ T cell clones were expanded, and their HCMV specificity remained unclear.

The sequenced sample was PBMCs. The chain links TRBV6-1 to TRBJ1-2, with D possibly TRBD1 on 6 matching bases. The source is a woman aged 18-29 years in good health. CDR3 residues: CASRKGGAGYGYTF. The CDR3 region has the DNA TGTGCCAGCAGGAAGGGGGGCGCCGGCTATGGCTACACCTTC.